The TCR beta chain under discussion was sequenced for a study of PD-L1 blockade in urothelial cancer. The repertoire was sequenced with immunoSEQ multiplex PCR; TCRdb's copy has only in-frame clones and lacks some. The data show about 93,000 clones, with roughly 90% seen just once and under 2% held by the top ten. V was shortened by 6 bases and J by 4 bases, with 20 bases between the two germline ends. Per germline, CDR1 MGHRA and CDR2 YSYEKL. The CDR3 spans 16 residues. Time point: pretreatment peripheral blood. The rearrangement joins TRBV4-1 to TRBJ2-3; D unclear. The TCR sequence derives from a man aged 60 to 75 with urothelial cancer. The source material was PBMCs, sampled around atezolizumab (anti-PD-L1) treatment. The CDR3 nucleotides read TGCGCCAGCAGACATGCTGGGCGCTCCACCTCAGATACGCAGTATTTT. Protein: CASRHAGRSTSDTQYF.